Each of the 8 T cell receptor beta chains below was sequenced from the same sample in a study of T cells in Graves' hyperthyroidism and ophthalmopathy. Amplified regions were TCR beta CDR3 sequences from RNA transcripts. HTBI primers drove first-round RT-PCR of the TCR CDR3. TCRdb reanalysed the multiplex PCR reads using MiXCR and keeps one entry per CDR3 protein. This sample has 700,000 to 850,000 distinct CDR3 sequences; roughly a third occur once, and the top ten carry roughly 30%. Sequencing was done on a sample of blood. All receptors derive from a woman in her 40s with Graves' hyperthyroidism.

This clonotype was seen only a few times. The junction departs from the called germline gene at one end, perhaps through a read error. The V and J genes are TRBV10-2 and TRBJ1-5; maybe TRBD1 (5 bases). The germline V gene has CDR1 WSHSY and CDR2 SAAADI. The CDR3 runs 14 residues. CDR3 in amino acids: CASSSWGREQPQHF. CDR3 nucleotides: TGTGCCAGCAGTTCATGGGGGAGGGAACAGCCCCAGCATTTT.

A few counts support this clonotype. The chain couples TRBV10-1 to TRBJ1-2, with D unresolved. V was cut by 3 bases and J by 2 bases, with 7 bases left in between. Germline lookup yields CDR1 WNHNN and CDR2 SYGVQD (reference sequence). The CDR3 is 13 amino acids. This CDR3 is CASSDARNYGYTF. The CDR3 DNA reads TGCGCCAGCAGTGACGCCAGAAACTATGGCTACACCTTC.

This clonotype came up a few times. The chain carries TRBV5-8 and TRBJ2-5; D tentatively fits TRBD1 or TRBD2 (6 bases each). Germline CDR1 reads SGHTS; CDR2 reads YDEGEE. CDR3 size: 18 residues. V lost 4 bases and J 7 bases, leaving 29 bases between the germline ends. Here the CDR3 reads CASSIHGGRGDPLATQYF. In DNA form, the CDR3 reads TGTGCCAGCAGCATCCACGGGGGCAGGGGAGATCCCCTAGCGACCCAGTACTTC. Full variable domain (missing parts from reference TRBV5-8 and TRBJ2-5): EAGVTQSPTHLIKTRGQQATLRCSPISGHTSVYWYQQALGLGLQFLLWYDEGEERNRGNFPPRFSGRQFPNYSSELNVNALELEDSALYLCASSIHGGRGDPLATQYFGPGTRLLVL.

This clonotype showed up just a few times. V usage is TRBV5-1 and J usage is TRBJ1-3; D is ambiguous. CDR3 length: 16 amino acids. Germline CDR1 is SGHRS and CDR2 is YFSETQ. The germline V and J ends were trimmed by 0 bases and 0 bases, with 10 bases remaining between them. The CDR3 region is CASSLVASSSGNTIYF. As DNA, the CDR3 is TGCGCCAGCAGCTTGGTTGCCAGCAGCTCTGGAAACACCATATATTTT.

This clonotype was counted a few times. V usage is TRBV15 and J usage is TRBJ1-4; a weak D match, TRBD1 (6 bases). CDR3 size: 18 residues. Trimming shortened V by 0 bases and J by 0 bases, and 14 bases separated the two germline ends. Germline CDR1 LNHNV, CDR2 YYDKDF (reference sequence). For the CDR3, the DNA is TGTGCCACCAGCAGAGAAAGGACAGCCCGTGCAACTAATGAAAAACTGTTTTTT. Protein: CATSRERTARATNEKLFF.

This sequence joins TRBV7-9 and TRBJ1-2; 7 nucleotides agree with TRBD1. The germline gives CDR1 SEHNR, CDR2 FQNEAQ (reference sequence). The CDR3 runs 13 residues. J lost 7 bases, V lost 6 bases, and 8 bases had no gene match. CDR3 residues: CASRNQGGLGYTF. CDR3 coding DNA: TGTGCCAGCAGGAACCAGGGGGGACTTGGCTACACCTTC.

V gene TRBV7-2 combines with J gene TRBJ1-1; no clear D. V lost 6 bases and J lost 0, with 11 bases in between. CDR1 SGHTA and CDR2 FQGNSA come from the germline V gene. CDR3 length equals 14 residues. CDR3 region: CTSRIQPLNTEAFF. For the CDR3, the DNA is TGTACCAGCAGAATACAGCCCTTGAACACTGAAGCTTTCTTT.

This sequence joins TRBV29-1 and TRBJ1-5, with 10 positions matching TRBD1. Germline V gene data show CDR1 as SQVTM and CDR2 as ANQGSEA. The CDR3 has 12 amino acids. V lost 4 bases to trimming and J lost 7 bases; unmatched junction nucleotides: 1. The CDR3: CSVGTGGQPQHF. The DNA of the CDR3 is TGCAGCGTTGGGACAGGGGGGCAGCCCCAGCATTTT.